This TCR beta chain was captured in a study of OX40 agonist ivuxolimab in advanced cancers. Across the study: Partial responses were observed in three patients, of whom one had hepatocellular carcinoma and two had cutaneous melanoma.

Measured with immunoSEQ multiplex PCR; TCRdb has only the in-frame clones, and not every one. The table has 55,000 to 90,000 clones, just over 85% seen once; the top ten hold roughly 0.9%. With autoimmune disease history or systemic immunosuppression, patients were excluded. This CDR3 region has 15 residues. Germline V gives CDR1 MNHEY, CDR2 SVGAGI. J gave up 1 base and V 4 bases, and 6 bases lay outside the gene matches. The gene calls are TRBV6-5 and TRBJ2-7; TRBD2 agrees at 8 bases. This sample comprised CD4+ or CD8+ T cells sorted from blood, obtained in a trial of the OX40 agonist ivuxolimab. The source of this sequence is an adult with an advanced solid tumor such as melanoma, head and neck, liver or kidney cancer. The CDR3 DNA reads TGTGCCAGCAGTTTAAAAGCGGGAGATTCCTACGAGCAGTACTTC. This sequence encodes CASSLKAGDSYEQYF.